This is a list of T cell receptor beta chains from one sample in a study of blood T cells in healthy people across ages. TCRdb processed the 5' RACE reads anew with MiXCR; each CDR3 protein has one entry. Of 1.2 million to 1.5 million distinct CDR3 sequences detected, 40% to 50% appear once; the ten largest clones hold roughly 7.7%. The sample taken for sequencing was blood. All receptors come from a young woman in good health. The CDR3 runs from the conserved cysteine through the conserved F or W. A D gene is named only where the DNA matches it firmly. Expanded clones are given a class, and other clones once, few, many or no size at all.

TRBD2,TRBV7-9,17,TRBJ2-5,few,CASSSTGTRVADNEQYF,TGTGCCAGCAGCTCCACCGGGACTAGAGTTGCTGACAATGAGCAGTACTTC
NA,TRBV14,12,TRBJ1-5,NA,CASSQGGGAQHF,TGTGCCAGCAGCCAAGGGGGGGGAGCCCAGCATTTT
NA,TRBV5-1,17,TRBJ2-1,few,CASSWGPAGLGYNEQFF,TGCGCCAGCAGCTGGGGGCCAGCGGGTTTAGGATACAATGAGCAGTTCTTC
NA,TRBV20-1,15,TRBJ2-3,NA,CSTRGRGYSTDTQYF,TGCAGTACTAGGGGGCGGGGGTATAGCACAGATACGCAGTATTTT
NA,TRBV27,16,TRBJ1-1,few,CASSLSLPPGGTEAFF,TGTGCCAGCAGTTTATCCTTGCCTCCGGGGGGCACTGAAGCTTTCTTT
NA,TRBV6-1,13,TRBJ2-2,NA,CASRDTYTGELFF,TGTGCCAGCAGGGACACCTACACCGGGGAGCTGTTTTTT
NA,TRBV20-1,11,TRBJ2-1,few,CSASPDDEQFF,TGCAGTGCGAGCCCGGACGATGAGCAGTTCTTC
TRBD1,TRBV30,13,TRBJ1-2,NA,CAWSRQGARGYTF,TGTGCCTGGAGTCGACAGGGGGCGAGGGGCTACACCTTC
TRBD2,TRBV6-5,16,TRBJ2-1,few,CASSRRTSAPPNEQFF,TGTGCCAGCAGCCGAAGGACTAGCGCCCCCCCGAATGAGCAGTTCTTC
NA,TRBV2,15,TRBJ1-5,NA,CASTATANSNQPQHF,TGTGCCAGCACGGCGACGGCCAACAGCAATCAGCCCCAGCATTTT
NA,TRBV9,14,TRBJ2-7,few,CASSVGMAYYEQYF,TGTGCCAGCAGCGTAGGGATGGCTTACTACGAGCAGTACTTC
TRBD1,TRBV7-2,16,TRBJ2-1,NA,CASSASGTGFNNEQFF,TGTGCCAGCAGCGCCTCCGGGACAGGGTTCAACAATGAGCAGTTCTTC
NA,TRBV9,15,TRBJ1-2,once,CASSVALASAYGYTF,TGTGCCAGCAGCGTAGCCCTGGCCTCGGCCTATGGCTACACCTTC
TRBD1,TRBV20-1,14,TRBJ2-4,NA,CSALPGQGTKEQYF,TGCAGTGCTCTACCGGGACAGGGTACTAAGGAGCAGTACTTC
TRBD2,TRBV4-2,18,TRBJ2-1,NA,CASSQEGERAGEEIEQFF,TGTGCCAGCAGCCAAGAGGGGGAACGAGCGGGAGAAGAGATTGAGCAGTTCTTC
TRBD1,TRBV29-1,11,TRBJ1-1,NA,CSVGRGREAFF,TGCAGCGTTGGCAGGGGGCGTGAAGCTTTCTTT
NA,TRBV20-1,11,TRBJ2-7,NA,CSAVRAYEQYF,TGCAGTGCTGTCAGGGCCTACGAGCAGTACTTC
NA,TRBV13,15,TRBJ1-2,NA,CASSRGTVRNYGYTF,TGTGCCAGCAGCCGTGGAACAGTACGAAACTATGGCTACACCTTC
NA,TRBV27,13,TRBJ2-5,NA,CASSFSGLETQYF,TGTGCCAGCAGTTTCTCAGGGTTGGAGACCCAGTACTTC
NA,TRBV27,13,TRBJ1-5,NA,CASTSDGNQPQHF,TGTGCCAGCACCTCAGACGGGAATCAGCCCCAGCATTTT
NA,TRBV11-2,14,TRBJ1-2,NA,CASSLVLGDYGYTF,TGTGCCAGCAGCTTAGTACTGGGCGACTATGGCTACACCTTC
TRBD2,TRBV11-3,17,TRBJ2-3,NA,CASSPPGLAGGGDTQYF,TGTGCCAGCAGCCCGCCGGGACTAGCGGGAGGAGGAGATACGCAGTATTTT
TRBD1,TRBV7-3,15,TRBJ1-6,NA,CASSSGQGRNSPLHF,TGTGCCAGCAGCTCCGGACAGGGGAGAAATTCACCCCTCCACTTT
NA,TRBV28,17,TRBJ1-2,few,CASSGGQDRRSTAGYTF,TGTGCCAGCAGTGGGGGCCAGGACCGTCGATCCACCGCTGGCTACACCTTC
TRBD2,TRBV7-9,17,TRBJ2-7,NA,CASSLAETGRAAYEQYF,TGTGCCAGCAGCTTAGCGGAGACCGGGAGGGCCGCCTACGAGCAGTACTTC
TRBD2,TRBV27,18,TRBJ2-5,NA,CASSHESTSGRFRETQYF,TGTGCCAGCAGCCACGAATCTACTAGCGGGAGGTTCAGAGAGACCCAGTACTTC
NA,TRBV13,13,TRBJ1-4,NA,CASSLGNDEKLFF,TGTGCCAGCAGCTTAGGAAATGACGAAAAACTGTTTTTT
TRBD1,TRBV5-1,15,TRBJ1-2,NA,CASSLDLDRGPGYTF,TGCGCCAGCAGCTTGGATCTGGACAGGGGGCCTGGCTACACCTTC
TRBD2,TRBV10-2,15,TRBJ2-3,few,CASIPTSGRSDTQYF,TGCGCCAGCATCCCGACTAGCGGGAGGTCAGATACGCAGTATTTT
NA,TRBV6-2/TRBV6-3,15,TRBJ2-7,few,CASRKIRDARYEQYF,TGTGCCAGCAGGAAAATCCGGGACGCGAGGTACGAGCAGTACTTC
NA,TRBV12-3/TRBV12-4,13,TRBJ2-1,few,CASSLNSNNEQFF,TGTGCCAGCAGTCTTAACTCAAACAATGAGCAGTTCTTC
TRBD2,TRBV11-3,16,TRBJ2-5,NA,CASSSPTTSGYNEQYF,TGTGCCAGCAGCTCCCCAACGACTAGCGGCTACAATGAGCAGTACTTC
NA,TRBV12-5,17,TRBJ1-1,few,CASGSATSGIMNTEAFF,TGTGCTAGTGGTTCCGCGACCTCGGGAATAATGAACACTGAAGCTTTCTTT
TRBD2,TRBV10-3,13,TRBJ2-7,NA,CAITSSGEGEQYF,TGTGCCATCACCTCTAGCGGGGAGGGCGAGCAGTACTTC
NA,TRBV27,15,TRBJ2-3,NA,CASSFAAELTDTQYF,TGTGCCAGCAGTTTTGCAGCGGAGCTCACAGATACGCAGTATTTT
NA,TRBV12-3/TRBV12-4,16,TRBJ1-4,NA,CASSSVRVGLNEKLFF,TGTGCCAGCAGTTCCGTCAGGGTGGGGCTTAATGAAAAACTGTTTTTT
TRBD2,TRBV20-1,14,TRBJ2-1,many,CSATSGSGLDEQFF,TGCAGTGCTACTAGCGGGTCGGGGTTGGATGAGCAGTTCTTC
NA,TRBV5-4,18,TRBJ1-1,NA,CASSLGGRAPMGDTEAFF,TGTGCCAGCAGCTTGGGAGGCAGGGCACCCATGGGGGACACTGAAGCTTTCTTT
TRBD1,TRBV12-3/TRBV12-4,16,TRBJ2-2,NA,CASSLRQGYNTGELFF,TGTGCCAGCAGTTTACGACAGGGGTATAACACCGGGGAGCTGTTTTTT
NA,TRBV20-1,12,TRBJ1-5,few,CSASKSNQPQHF,TGCAGTGCAAGCAAGAGCAATCAGCCCCAGCATTTT
NA,TRBV24-1,12,TRBJ1-2,NA,CATSRTDYGYTF,TGTGCCACCTCGCGGACCGACTATGGCTACACCTTC
TRBD2,TRBV27,13,TRBJ2-7,NA,CASRGLAYYEQYF,TGTGCCAGCAGGGGACTAGCGTATTACGAGCAGTACTTC
NA,TRBV20-1,16,TRBJ1-4,NA,CSARGTGQTTNEKLFF,TGCAGTGCTAGAGGAACCGGTCAGACAACTAATGAAAAACTGTTTTTT
TRBD2,TRBV11-3,18,TRBJ2-1,NA,CASSLETSGTPDHIEQFF,TGTGCCAGCAGCTTAGAGACCAGCGGGACCCCGGATCATATTGAGCAGTTCTTC
NA,TRBV2,12,TRBJ2-5,many,CASSYDRETQYF,TGTGCCAGCAGCTACGACAGGGAGACCCAGTACTTC
NA,TRBV28,15,TRBJ1-2,NA,CASSLFHGGTDGYTF,TGTGCCAGCAGTTTATTCCACGGGGGAACAGATGGCTACACCTTC
TRBD2,TRBV10-1,15,TRBJ2-7,NA,CASSDRSGDSYEQYF,TGCGCCAGCAGTGACCGGAGCGGGGACTCCTACGAGCAGTACTTC
TRBD1,TRBV20-1,13,TRBJ2-2,few,CSASTGGTGELFF,TGCAGTGCTTCTACAGGGGGGACCGGGGAGCTGTTTTTT
TRBD2,TRBV29-1,15,TRBJ2-3,few,CSVGQTSGEGDTQYF,TGCAGCGTCGGCCAGACTAGCGGGGAGGGGGATACGCAGTATTTT
NA,TRBV12-3/TRBV12-4,15,TRBJ2-3,NA,CASSPTGRGADTQYF,TGTGCCAGCAGTCCGACAGGGCGCGGGGCAGATACGCAGTATTTT
NA,TRBV4-1,13,TRBJ2-7,NA,CASSQQAHYEQYF,TGCGCCAGCAGCCAACAGGCCCACTACGAGCAGTACTTC
NA,TRBV4-1,13,TRBJ1-5,NA,CASSQVGAQPQHF,TGCGCCAGCAGCCAAGTGGGGGCTCAGCCCCAGCATTTT
NA,TRBV9,14,TRBJ2-3,NA,CASTPAGFTDTQYF,TGTGCCAGCACCCCTGCGGGATTCACAGATACGCAGTATTTT
TRBD2,TRBV20-1,14,TRBJ2-3,NA,CSVTSGSRSDTQYF,TGCAGTGTGACTAGCGGGAGCAGGTCAGATACGCAGTATTTT
NA,TRBV20-1,14,TRBJ2-5,few,CSARDRLPKETQYF,TGCAGTGCTAGAGATCGACTACCGAAAGAGACCCAGTACTTC